These 8 T cell receptor beta chains came from one sample sequenced in a study of control samples from healthy donors and cancer patients. Clones were read by immunoSEQ multiplex PCR, and TCRdb kept only the in-frame ones, dropping some. The sample lists about 250,000 clones, over 75% seen once, with roughly 14% in the top ten. The sample was PBMCs. The receptors shown here come from a woman in her fifties or sixties with lung cancer.

This chain uses TRBV23-1 with TRBJ1-4, with TRBD1 identical over 7 bases. TRBV23-1 qualifies as an ORF whose function is uncertain. The J segment lost 7 bases and the V segment lost 6 bases, leaving 8 bases of the junction unmatched. CDR3 length equals 14 residues. The CDR3 is CASSPRGLVEKLFF. In DNA, the CDR3 is TGCGCCAGCAGCCCTAGGGGGCTGGTTGAAAAACTGTTTTTT.

The chain has TRBV4-2 and TRBJ1-1; TRBD1 agrees at 11 bases. The CDR3 consists of 16 residues. CDR1 LGHNA and CDR2 YNFKEQ come from the germline V gene. V gave up 6 bases and J gave up 4 bases; unmatched junction bases: 10. The CDR3 region is CASSKYRDRGGTEAFF. The CDR3 region has the DNA TGTGCCAGCAGTAAATACCGGGACAGGGGGGGCACTGAAGCTTTCTTT.

The chain recombines TRBV3-1 (or the pseudogene TRBV3-2) with TRBJ2-2; D is undetermined. The CDR3 is made up of 13 amino acids. Germline-derived CDR1 and CDR2 are LGHDT and YNNKEL (reference sequence). V was cut by 3 bases and J by 7 bases, with 9 bases left in between. CDR3 in DNA: TGTGCCAGCAGCCAGTCCGGAGTCGGGGAGCTGTTTTTT. Its translation: CASSQSGVGELFF.

This chain links TRBV30 with TRBJ2-3, with D unresolved. V lost 0 bases and J lost 5, with 6 bases in between. CDR1 and CDR2 (germline): GTSNPN, SVGIG (reference sequence). The CDR3 has 12 amino acids. The CDR3 spells CAWSVIGDTQYF. The DNA for the CDR3 is TGTGCCTGGAGTGTAATAGGAGATACGCAGTATTTT.

The V gene is TRBV3-1 (or the pseudogene TRBV3-2), the J gene TRBJ2-7; TRBD2 might be the D (5 bases). CDR1 is LGHDT and CDR2 is YNNKEL in the germline V gene (reference sequence). Trimming removed 6 bases from V and 1 base from J, with 16 bases in between. CDR3 length: 15 residues. The CDR3 protein is CASSPDGIRSYEQYF. The CDR3 DNA reads as TGTGCCAGCAGTCCCGACGGGATCAGATCCTACGAGCAGTACTTC.

V is TRBV18 and J is TRBJ2-3, with 10 bases identical to TRBD1. CDR3 length: 16 residues. Germline loops: CDR1 KGHSH, CDR2 LQKENI. V shed 3 bases and J 6 bases; nucleotides not matched to a gene: 9. CDR3 in amino acids: CASSPSGQGSSDTQYF. The CDR3 DNA sequence: TGTGCCAGCTCACCCTCGGGACAGGGGTCCTCGGATACGCAGTATTTT.

The rearrangement links TRBV5-1 to TRBJ2-1, with 7 bases that match TRBD2. With V trimmed by 2 bases and J by 3 bases, 2 bases remained unmatched. Germline loops: CDR1 SGHRS, CDR2 YFSETQ. This CDR3 has 14 residues. The CDR3 DNA sequence: TGCGCCAGCAGCTTAGCGGGAAACTACAATGAGCAGTTCTTC. It translates to CASSLAGNYNEQFF.

This clone was seen many times. This chain links TRBV5-1 with TRBJ1-5; TRBD1 might be the D (5 bases). Trimming took 4 bases from V and 0 from J, leaving 11 bases between them. The CDR3 contains 15 residues. CDR1 is SGHRS and CDR2 is YFSETQ in the germline V gene. The CDR3 is CASSRDADSNQPQHF. The CDR3 nucleotides read TGCGCCAGCAGCCGGGACGCTGATAGCAATCAGCCCCAGCATTTT. The whole variable domain, filled in from reference TRBV5-1 and TRBJ1-5, reads KAGVTQTPRYLIKTRGQQVTLSCSPISGHRSVSWYQQTPGQGLQFLFEYFSETQRNKGNFPGRFSGRQFSNSRSEMNVSTLELGDSALYLCASSRDADSNQPQHFGDGTRLSIL.